This T cell receptor (beta chain) was documented in a study of blood T cells in healthy people across ages. Notes on the study in general: When one million T cells were used, diversity estimates were thought to be underestimates.

On this clonotype itself: The target antigen is unknown.

This CDR3 has 13 residues. The V end lost 7 bases, the J end lost 0 bases, and 10 bases lay between the germline ends. Germline loops: CDR1 SQVTM, CDR2 ANQGSEA. PCR was performed a second time for roughly 6 to 12 cycles using a sample-barcoded 5' primer and a J-beta primer mix. TCRdb passed the 5' RACE reads through MiXCR, listing each CDR3 protein once. The sample gives around 990,000 distinct CDR3 sequences, approximately 26% of which show up once; 0.65% to 0.75% is in the top ten. This same sample was also part of a study on T cells of mothers and their children. As reported in that work: Samples were obtained from a few healthy Caucasian mothers and their six children. Overlap in related mother-child pairs always slightly exceeded unrelated pairs, never significantly.

This receptor was taken from a girl aged 2 to 9 in good health. The material sequenced was blood. The V gene is TRBV29-1, the J gene TRBJ2-1; D unclear. CDR3 DNA sequence: TGCAGCGGACAAGAGAGCTCCTACAATGAGCAGTTCTTC. Its protein product is CSGQESSYNEQFF.